This TCR beta chain was obtained from a study of shared clonotypes between healthy human individuals. Deletions cut 1 base from V and 3 bases from J, with 1 base between. The CDR3 length is 12 residues. Germline values: CDR1 MDHEN, CDR2 SYDVKM. Profiling relied on immunoSEQ multiplex PCR, and the TCRdb table lists in-frame clones only, not all of them. The data contain about 1.5 million clones, around 97% of them seen just once; the ten biggest clones take up about 1%. The source material was naive CD4+ T cells sorted from blood. Specified subset: CD45RA+ positively selected. The sequence derives from a man aged 30-40 years in good health. The J gene is TRBJ1-5, the V gene TRBV28; no definite D call. This CDR3 reads CASSLYNQPQHF. CDR3 nucleotide sequence: TGTGCCAGCAGTTTATACAATCAGCCCCAGCATTTT.